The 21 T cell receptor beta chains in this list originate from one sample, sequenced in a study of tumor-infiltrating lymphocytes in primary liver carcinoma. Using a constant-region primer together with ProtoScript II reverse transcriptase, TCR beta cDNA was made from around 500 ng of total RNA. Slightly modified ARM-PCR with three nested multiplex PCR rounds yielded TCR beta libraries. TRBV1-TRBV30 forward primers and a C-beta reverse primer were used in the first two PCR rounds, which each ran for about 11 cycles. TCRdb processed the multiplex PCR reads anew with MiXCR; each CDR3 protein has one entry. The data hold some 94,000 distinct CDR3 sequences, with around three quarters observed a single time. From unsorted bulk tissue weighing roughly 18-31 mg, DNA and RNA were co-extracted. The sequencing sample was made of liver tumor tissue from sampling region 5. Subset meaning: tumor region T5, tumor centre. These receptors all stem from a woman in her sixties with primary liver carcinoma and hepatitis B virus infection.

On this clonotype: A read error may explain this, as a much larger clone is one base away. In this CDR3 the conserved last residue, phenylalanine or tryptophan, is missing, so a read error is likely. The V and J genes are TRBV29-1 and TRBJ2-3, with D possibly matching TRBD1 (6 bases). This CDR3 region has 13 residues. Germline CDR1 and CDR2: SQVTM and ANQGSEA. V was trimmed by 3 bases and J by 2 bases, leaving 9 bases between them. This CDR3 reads CSVEGASTDTQYL. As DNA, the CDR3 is TGCAGCGTTGAGGGGGCCTCCACAGATACGCAGTATCTT.

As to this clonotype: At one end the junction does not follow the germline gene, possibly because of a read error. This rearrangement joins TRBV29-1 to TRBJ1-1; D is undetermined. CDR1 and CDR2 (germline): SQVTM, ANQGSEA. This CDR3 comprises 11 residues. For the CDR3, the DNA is TGCAGCGCCCCTTTTTACACTGAAGCTTCCTTT. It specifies CSAPFYTEASF.

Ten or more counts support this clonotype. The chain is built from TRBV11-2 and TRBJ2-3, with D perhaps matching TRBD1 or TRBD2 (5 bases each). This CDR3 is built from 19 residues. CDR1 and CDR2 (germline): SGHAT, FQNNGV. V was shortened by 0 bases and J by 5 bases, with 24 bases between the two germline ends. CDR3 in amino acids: CASSLDRVGDGRIKDTQYF. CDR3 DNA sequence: TGTGCCAGCAGCTTAGACAGGGTAGGGGACGGCAGGATAAAAGATACGCAGTATTTT. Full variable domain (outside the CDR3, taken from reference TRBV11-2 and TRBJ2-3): EAGVAQSPRYKIIEKRQSVAFWCNPISGHATLYWYQQILGQGPKLLIQFQNNGVVDDSQLPKDRFSAERLKGVDSTLKIQPAKLEDSAVYLCASSLDRVGDGRIKDTQYFGPGTRLTVL.

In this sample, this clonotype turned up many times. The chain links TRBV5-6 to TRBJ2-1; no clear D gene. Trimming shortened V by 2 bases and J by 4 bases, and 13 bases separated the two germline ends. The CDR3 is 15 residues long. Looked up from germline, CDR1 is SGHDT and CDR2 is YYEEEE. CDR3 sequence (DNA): TGTGCCAGCAGCTTCCGGGCCCCGATTTACAATGAGCAGTTCTTC. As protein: CASSFRAPIYNEQFF.

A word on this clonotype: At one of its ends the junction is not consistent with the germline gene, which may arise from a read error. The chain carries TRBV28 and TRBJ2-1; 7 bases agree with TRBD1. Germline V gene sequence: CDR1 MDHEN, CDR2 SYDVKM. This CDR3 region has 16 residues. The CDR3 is CASILVGSGGFDEQFF. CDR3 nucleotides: TGTGCCAGCATTTTAGTTGGGTCAGGGGGTTTCGATGAGCAGTTCTTC.

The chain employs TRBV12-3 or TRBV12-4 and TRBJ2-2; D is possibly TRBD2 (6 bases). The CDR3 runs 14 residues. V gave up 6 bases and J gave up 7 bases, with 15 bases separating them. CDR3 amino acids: CASSLGLTVGELFF. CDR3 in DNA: TGTGCCAGCAGCCTGGGACTCACTGTCGGGGAGCTGTTTTTT.

The CDR3 loop is CASSLGQTSVTTDTQYF. CDR3 nucleotides: TGCGCCAGCAGCTTGGGGCAAACTAGCGTGACTACAGATACGCAGTATTTT. The chain links TRBV5-1 to TRBJ2-3; 7 bases match TRBD2. The CDR3 runs 17 residues. The ends lost 0 bases at V and 3 bases at J; junction bases unmatched: 10. Germline values: CDR1 SGHRS, CDR2 YFSETQ. Combining the CDR3 with reference TRBV5-1 and TRBJ2-3 gives the whole variable domain KAGVTQTPRYLIKTRGQQVTLSCSPISGHRSVSWYQQTPGQGLQFLFEYFSETQRNKGNFPGRFSGRQFSNSRSEMNVSTLELGDSALYLCASSLGQTSVTTDTQYFGPGTRLTVL.

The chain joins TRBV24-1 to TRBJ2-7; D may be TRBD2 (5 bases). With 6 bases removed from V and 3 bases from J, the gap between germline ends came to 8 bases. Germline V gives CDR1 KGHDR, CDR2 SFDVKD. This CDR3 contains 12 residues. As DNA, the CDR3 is TGTGCCACCAGTCTGGGGAGCTACGAGCAGTACTTC. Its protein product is CATSLGSYEQYF.

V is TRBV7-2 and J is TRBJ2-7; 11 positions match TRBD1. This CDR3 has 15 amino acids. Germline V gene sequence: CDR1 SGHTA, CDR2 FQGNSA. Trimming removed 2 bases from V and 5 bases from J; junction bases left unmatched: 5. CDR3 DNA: TGTGCCAGCAGCTTAATCGGACAGGGGGCCCACGAGCAGTACTTC. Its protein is CASSLIGQGAHEQYF.

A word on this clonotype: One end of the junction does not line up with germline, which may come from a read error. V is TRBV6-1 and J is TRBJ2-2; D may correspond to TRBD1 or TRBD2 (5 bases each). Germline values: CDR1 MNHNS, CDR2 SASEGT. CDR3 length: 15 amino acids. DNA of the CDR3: TGTGCCAGCAGTGATCGGGACCCGAACATCGGGGAGCTGTTTTTT. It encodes CASSDRDPNIGELFF.

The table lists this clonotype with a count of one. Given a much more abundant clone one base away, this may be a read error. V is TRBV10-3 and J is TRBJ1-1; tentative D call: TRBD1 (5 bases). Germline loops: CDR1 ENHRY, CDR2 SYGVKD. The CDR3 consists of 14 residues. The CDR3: CAISDRQLNSEAFF. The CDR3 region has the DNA TGTGCCATCAGTGATCGACAGTTGAACAGTGAAGCTTTCTTT.

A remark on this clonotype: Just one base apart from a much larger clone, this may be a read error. The CDR3 loop is CASSDAMGSNQETQYF. Here the CDR3 DNA reads TGTGCCAGCAGTGATGCCATGGGGAGCAATCAAGAGACCCAGTACTTC. The chain carries TRBV25-1 and TRBJ2-5, with D maybe TRBD2 (5 bases). The CDR3 is 16 amino acids. Per the germline V gene, CDR1 is MGHDK and CDR2 is SYGVNS. The V end lost 3 bases, the J end lost 2 bases, and 16 bases lay between the germline ends.

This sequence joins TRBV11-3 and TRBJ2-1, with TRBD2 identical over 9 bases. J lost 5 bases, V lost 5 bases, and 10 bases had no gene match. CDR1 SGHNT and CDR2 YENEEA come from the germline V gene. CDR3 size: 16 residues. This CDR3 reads CASSLDSGSGHNEQFF. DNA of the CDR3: TGTGCCAGCAGCCTCGATAGCGGGAGCGGGCACAATGAGCAGTTCTTC.

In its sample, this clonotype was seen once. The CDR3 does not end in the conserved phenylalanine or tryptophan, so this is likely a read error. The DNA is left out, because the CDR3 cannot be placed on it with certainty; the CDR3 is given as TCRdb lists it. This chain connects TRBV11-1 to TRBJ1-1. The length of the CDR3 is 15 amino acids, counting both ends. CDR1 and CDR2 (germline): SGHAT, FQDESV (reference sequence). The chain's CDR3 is CASSHPVQLNTEAFL.

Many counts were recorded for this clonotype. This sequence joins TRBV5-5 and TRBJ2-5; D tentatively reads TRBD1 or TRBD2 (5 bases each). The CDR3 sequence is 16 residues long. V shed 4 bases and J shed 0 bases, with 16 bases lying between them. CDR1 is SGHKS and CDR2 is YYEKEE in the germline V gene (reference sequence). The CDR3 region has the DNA TGTGCCAGCAGCCCACCGGCAGGGAGCTACCAAGAGACCCAGTACTTC. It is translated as CASSPPAGSYQETQYF.

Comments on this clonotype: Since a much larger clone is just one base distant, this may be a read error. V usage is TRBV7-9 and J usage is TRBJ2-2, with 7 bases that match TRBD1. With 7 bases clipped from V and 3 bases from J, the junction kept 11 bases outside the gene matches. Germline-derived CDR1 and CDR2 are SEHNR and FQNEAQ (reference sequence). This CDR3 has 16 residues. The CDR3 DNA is TGTGCCAGCAACGCCCCGATCGGGACAGACACCGGGGAGCTGTTTTTT. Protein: CASNAPIGTDTGELFF.

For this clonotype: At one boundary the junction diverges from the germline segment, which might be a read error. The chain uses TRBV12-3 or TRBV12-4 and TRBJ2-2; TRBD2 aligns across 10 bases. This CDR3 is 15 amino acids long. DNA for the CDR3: TGTGCCATCAGTTCTGGACTAGCGGTCACCGGGGAGTTGTTTTTT. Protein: CAISSGLAVTGELFF.

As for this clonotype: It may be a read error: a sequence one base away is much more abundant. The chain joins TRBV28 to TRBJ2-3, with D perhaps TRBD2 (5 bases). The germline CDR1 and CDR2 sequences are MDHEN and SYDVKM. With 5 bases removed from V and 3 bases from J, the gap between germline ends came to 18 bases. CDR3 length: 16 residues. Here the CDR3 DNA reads TGTGCCAGCAGTATCCTAGTGGGAGTAATGACAGATACGCAGTATTTT. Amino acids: CASSILVGVMTDTQYF.

The CDR3 reads CASSPSVGGPRDKNIQYF. CDR3 DNA: TGTGCCAGCAGTCCGTCCGTGGGGGGACCTCGTGACAAAAACATTCAGTACTTC. The rearrangement uses TRBV28 and TRBJ2-4, with D perhaps TRBD2 (6 bases). The V gene's germline CDR1 is MDHEN and CDR2 SYDVKM. The CDR3 is made up of 18 amino acids. The V end was cut by 5 bases, the J end by 3 bases, with 23 bases between.

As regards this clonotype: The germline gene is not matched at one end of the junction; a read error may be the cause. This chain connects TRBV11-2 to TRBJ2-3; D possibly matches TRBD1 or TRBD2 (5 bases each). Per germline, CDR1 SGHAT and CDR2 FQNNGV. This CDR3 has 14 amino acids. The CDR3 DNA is TGTGCAAGCAGCCGGGATATGGGACCAGATACGCAGTATTTT. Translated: CASSRDMGPDTQYF.

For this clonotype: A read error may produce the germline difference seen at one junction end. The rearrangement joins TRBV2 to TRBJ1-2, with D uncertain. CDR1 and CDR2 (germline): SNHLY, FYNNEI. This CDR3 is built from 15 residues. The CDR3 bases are TGTGCCAGCAATGAAAGTCGGCAGTTCACCTATGGCTACACCTTC. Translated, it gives CASNESRQFTYGYTF.